The rows below give T cell receptor beta chains drawn from one sample of a study of CD8+CD57+ T cells in acquired aplastic anemia. One entry per CDR3 protein results from TCRdb running MiXCR on the reads. Seen here are about 160,000 distinct CDR3 sequences, 40% to 60% observed once, and the top ten hold under 35%. Sequencing was carried out using sorted CD4+, CD8+, or CD8+CD57+ T cells (not recorded which) from PBMCs. The receptors stem from a human donor with aplastic anemia. The CDR3 runs from the conserved cysteine through the conserved F or W. Each record gives: J gene, V gene, clone size, D gene, CDR3 protein, CDR3 DNA. The D gene is left open where the match is weak. For some rows the clone size is stated as once, few or many, or as a class when expanded; others skip it.

>TRBJ2-1|TRBV20-1|-|TRBD2
CSAYSGSGNEQFF
TGCAGTGCTTATAGCGGGAGCGGTAATGAGCAGTTCTTC
>TRBJ2-7|TRBV20-1|many|-
CSARDLASPYEQYF
TGCAGTGCTAGAGATCTAGCGTCCCCCTACGAGCAGTACTTC
>TRBJ1-1|TRBV28|-|-
CASSLWRGSPEAFF
TGTGCCAGCAGTTTATGGAGGGGATCCCCTGAAGCTTTCTTT
>TRBJ2-2|TRBV19|few|-
CASSISGEGTGELFF
TGTGCCAGTAGTATAAGCGGAGAAGGGACCGGGGAGCTGTTTTTT
>TRBJ2-1|TRBV6-2/TRBV6-3|few|-
CASSSTLEGETYNEQFF
TGTGCCAGCAGTTCAACCCTTGAGGGCGAGACCTACAATGAGCAGTTCTTC
>TRBJ1-1|TRBV10-1|few|-
CASSERGVRNTEAFF
TGCGCCAGCAGTGAGAGGGGTGTCAGGAACACTGAAGCTTTCTTT
>TRBJ1-3|TRBV20-1|-|-
CSARESRRNSGNTIYF
TGCAGTGCTAGAGAAAGTAGGCGGAACTCTGGAAACACCATATATTTT
>TRBJ1-2|TRBV7-6|few|TRBD1
CASSLGTGVNYGYTF
TGTGCCAGCAGCTTAGGGACAGGGGTTAACTATGGCTACACCTTC
>TRBJ1-6|TRBV10-3|few|-
CAIGAGNNSPLHF
TGTGCCATCGGGGCAGGGAATAATTCACCCCTCCACTTT
>TRBJ1-2|TRBV24-1|-|-
CATAPGTLNYGYTF
TGTGCCACCGCTCCCGGGACACTTAACTATGGCTACACCTTC
>TRBJ1-6|TRBV2|-|-
CASRVQFSPLHF
TGTGCCAGCAGGGTTCAGTTTTCACCCCTCCACTTT
>TRBJ2-7|TRBV15|-|-
CATSETVGSYEQYF
TGTGCCACCAGCGAAACAGTGGGCTCCTACGAGCAGTACTTC
>TRBJ1-2|TRBV27|few|TRBD1
CASSPDRGGFGGYTF
TGTGCCAGCAGTCCGGACAGGGGTGGATTTGGTGGCTACACCTTC
>TRBJ2-1|TRBV9|many|-
CASSAPRSHNEQFF
TGTGCCAGCAGTGCGCCCCGGAGCCACAATGAGCAGTTCTTC
>TRBJ2-7|TRBV7-9|-|TRBD1
CASSATGAEQYF
TGTGCCAGCAGCGCAACAGGGGCCGAGCAGTACTTC
>TRBJ2-7|TRBV9|-|TRBD1
CASSPPGQSYEQYF
TGTGCCAGCAGCCCCCCGGGACAGAGTTACGAGCAGTACTTC
>TRBJ2-7|TRBV18|-|-
CASWMGPPSYEQYF
TGTGCCAGCTGGATGGGACCTCCCTCCTACGAGCAGTACTTC
>TRBJ2-7|TRBV3-1|many|-
CASSPRQESSYEQYF
TGTGCCAGCAGCCCCAGACAGGAGAGCTCCTACGAGCAGTACTTC
>TRBJ2-6|TRBV7-6|-|-
CASSAAGANVLTF
TGTGCCAGCAGCGCAGCTGGGGCCAACGTCCTGACTTTC
>TRBJ2-7|TRBV6-5|many|-
CASSYSSGRVYEQYF
TGTGCCAGCAGTTACTCTTCCGGTCGGGTGTACGAGCAGTACTTC
>TRBJ2-2|TRBV2|many|-
CASSENPPGVTGELFF
TGTGCCAGCAGTGAAAACCCGCCAGGGGTTACCGGGGAGCTGTTTTTT
>TRBJ2-7|TRBV9|-|TRBD1
CASSVAQGDEQYF
TGTGCCAGCAGCGTAGCTCAGGGGGACGAGCAGTACTTC
>TRBJ2-5|TRBV4-1|many|TRBD2
CASSQDPGLAEQETQYF
TGCGCCAGCAGCCAAGATCCGGGACTAGCGGAACAAGAGACCCAGTACTTC
>TRBJ2-7|TRBV19|-|-
CASRVVGAGTYEQYF
TGTGCCAGTAGGGTGGTGGGGGCGGGGACCTACGAGCAGTACTTC
>TRBJ1-5|TRBV15|-|-
CATSETVSNQPQHF
TGTGCCACCAGCGAGACAGTTAGCAATCAGCCCCAGCATTTT
>TRBJ1-5|TRBV2|-|-
CASSWGAGNQPQHF
TGTGCCAGCAGTTGGGGGGCAGGCAATCAGCCCCAGCATTTT